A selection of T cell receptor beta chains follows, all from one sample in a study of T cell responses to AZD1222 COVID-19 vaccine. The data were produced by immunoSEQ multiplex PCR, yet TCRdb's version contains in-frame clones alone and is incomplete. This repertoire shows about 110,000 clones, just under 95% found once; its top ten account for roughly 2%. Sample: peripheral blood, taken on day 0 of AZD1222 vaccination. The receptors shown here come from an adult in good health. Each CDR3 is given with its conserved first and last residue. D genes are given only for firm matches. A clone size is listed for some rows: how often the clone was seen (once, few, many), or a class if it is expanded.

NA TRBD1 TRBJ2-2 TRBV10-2 CASSWTGGNTGELFF TGCGCCAGCAGTTGGACAGGCGGGAACACCGGGGAGCTGTTTTTT
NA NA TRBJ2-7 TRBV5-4 CASSSDRKYEQYF TGTGCCAGCAGCTCCGACAGGAAATACGAGCAGTACTTC
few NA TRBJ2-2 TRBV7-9 CASSSHRNTGELFF TGTGCCAGCAGCTCCCACCGGAACACCGGGGAGCTGTTTTTT
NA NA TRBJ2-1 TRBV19 CASSIPGLPLSYNEQFF TGTGCCAGTAGTATCCCCGGACTCCCATTGTCCTACAATGAGCAGTTCTTC
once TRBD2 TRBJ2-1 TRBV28 CASSSPGLAGSWLDNEQFF TGTGCCAGCAGCTCTCCGGGACTAGCGGGTTCCTGGCTCGACAATGAGCAGTTCTTC
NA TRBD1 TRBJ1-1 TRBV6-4 CASSKQGFDTEAFF TGTGCCAGCAGTAAACAGGGGTTTGACACTGAAGCTTTCTTT
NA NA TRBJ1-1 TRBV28 CASSLHRENTEAFF TGTGCCAGCAGTTTACACAGGGAGAACACTGAAGCTTTCTTT
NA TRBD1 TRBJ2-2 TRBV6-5 CASIPTGGAVGELFF TGTGCCAGCATCCCCACAGGGGGCGCGGTCGGGGAGCTGTTTTTT
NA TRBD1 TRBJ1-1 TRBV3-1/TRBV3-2 CASSRKQGDTEAFF TGTGCCAGCAGCCGAAAACAGGGGGACACTGAAGCTTTCTTT
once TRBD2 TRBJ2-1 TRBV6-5 CASSYLAGGRINEQFF TGTGCCAGCAGTTACCTAGCGGGGGGGCGAATCAATGAGCAGTTCTTC
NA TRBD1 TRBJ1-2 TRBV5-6 CASSLWGRQGFYGYTF TGTGCCAGCAGCTTGTGGGGTCGACAGGGGTTTTATGGCTACACCTTC
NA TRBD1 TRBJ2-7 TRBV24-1 CATGTGTGDHEQYF TGTGCCACCGGCACCGGGACAGGGGACCACGAGCAGTACTTC
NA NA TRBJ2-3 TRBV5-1 CASSFRASRTTDTQYF TGCGCCAGCAGCTTTAGGGCTAGCAGAACCACAGATACGCAGTATTTT
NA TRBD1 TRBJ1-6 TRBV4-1 CASSTTGDSNSPLHF TGCGCCAGCAGCACCACAGGGGACAGTAATTCACCCCTCCACTTT
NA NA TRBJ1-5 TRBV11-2 CASSETQGSTQHF TGTGCCAGCAGCGAAACACAGGGTTCGACCCAGCATTTT
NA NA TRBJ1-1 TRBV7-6 CASSLEGTGRGYTEAFF TGTGCCAGCAGCTTAGAAGGAACAGGGAGAGGGTACACTGAAGCTTTCTTT
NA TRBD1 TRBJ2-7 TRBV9 CASSVGTGGVYEQYF TGTGCCAGCAGCGTAGGGACAGGGGGCGTTTACGAGCAGTACTTC
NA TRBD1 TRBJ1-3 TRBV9 CASRRGIGTAAGNTIYF TGTGCCAGCAGACGTGGGATAGGGACAGCGGCTGGAAACACCATATATTTT